This T cell receptor (beta chain) came from a study of OX40 agonist ivuxolimab in advanced cancers. Study-wide context: Ivuxolimab was a fully human IgG2 agonistic monoclonal antibody targeting the costimulatory receptor OX40 (CD134). Intravenous ivuxolimab was administered to patients every 2 weeks at six dose levels: 0.01, 0.1, 0.3, 1.5, 3 and 10 mg/kg. Among the approximately 50 dose-escalation patients, about 19 had hepatocellular carcinoma, approximately 15 melanoma, 9 renal cell carcinoma and 9 head and neck cancer. In the dose-escalation cohort, around four fifths of patients were male, and the mean age was about 55 years, with a range of about 20 to 90. Prior anti-PD-1, anti-PD-L1 or anti-CTLA-4 therapy was permitted, and 30% to 50% of dose-escalation patients had received checkpoint inhibitors. Three dose-escalation patients achieved partial responses, one with hepatocellular carcinoma and two with cutaneous melanoma. The point of sequencing TCRbeta in the periphery was to test whether ivuxolimab changed TCR sequence diversity and drove clonal T-cell expansion. The paper reports the monotherapy dose-escalation portion (N of about 47 patients) of the phase I ivuxolimab trial. Broad study findings and their caveats: At doses from 0.1 to 3.0 mg/kg, clonal expansion was seen in both CD4+ and CD8+ blood T cells between baseline and week 6. In the 0.1-3.0 mg/kg groups, partial responders were among the patients with the lowest normalized peripheral clonal expansion, particularly in CD8+ T cells. After ivuxolimab, CD8+ T cells had more expanded clones than CD4+ T cells on average. Low levels of normalized T-cell clonal expansion were also seen in some patients who did not respond. Which antigens the clonally expanded peripheral T cells were specific for was not determined.

With respect to this clone: Its antigen is still unknown. No per-base quality is available; no much larger clone lies one base away.

Genomic DNA was isolated from the sorted cells so that the TCRbeta CDR3 region could be sequenced. The immunoSEQ Assay was used to sequence the TCRbeta CDR3 regions. TCRdb retrieved this table from immuneACCESS and kept in-frame rearrangements only. Not all clones are present; in checked studies, unresolved V genes account for under half, and no reason is known for the remainder. This sample lists roughly 56,000 clones; about 83% were detected once. The top ten clonotypes cover around 2.5% of the sample. Patients with autoimmune disease history or receiving systemic immunosuppression were excluded from the trial. Peripheral blood for TCR sequencing was collected from all dose cohorts at baseline, on cycle 4 day 1, and on cycle 7 day 1. The samples were taken from a phase I, first-in-human, multicenter, open-label dose-escalation trial of ivuxolimab. Adults with locally advanced or metastatic melanoma, renal cell, hepatocellular, or head and neck squamous cell carcinoma were enrolled in the trial. CD4+ and CD8+ T cells were sorted separately from peripheral blood before TCR sequencing.

Sequences SGHNT (CDR1) and YENEEA (CDR2) are obtained from the germline V gene. The CDR3 numbers 16 residues from cysteine through phenylalanine. Only the CDR3 part of the read is kept: 48 bases, read in frame from the first base. Trimming removed 1 base from V and 6 bases from J, leaving 19 bases between the germline ends. This receptor was identified in an adult with an advanced solid tumor such as melanoma, head and neck, liver or kidney cancer. The sequenced sample was CD4+ or CD8+ T cells sorted from blood, obtained in a trial of the OX40 agonist ivuxolimab. This chain is built from TRBV11-3 and TRBJ2-7; the D gene is perhaps TRBD1, from 6 matching bases. DNA sequence: TGTGCCAGCAGCTTAGGCCCTCGACAGGACCCCGCCGAGCAGTACTTC. It is translated as CASSLGPRQDPAEQYF.